Following are 8 T cell receptor beta chains from one sample sequenced in a study of blood T cells in healthy people across ages. Through a sample-barcoded 5' primer and a J-beta primer mix, a second PCR was run for about 6 to 11 cycles. TCRdb ran MiXCR on the 5' RACE reads and lists one entry per CDR3 protein. This table has fewer than 1 million distinct CDR3 sequences, more than 40% appearing once. Specimen: blood. The receptor set was obtained from a man aged 55 to 69 in good health.

This clonotype was seen repeatedly, ten times or more. This may be a read error, as it is one base from a much larger clone. The genes are TRBV7-8 and TRBJ1-1; D gene unclear. Germline loops: CDR1 SGHVS, CDR2 FQNEAQ. CDR3 length: 15 residues. V was trimmed by 0 bases and J by 4 bases, leaving 12 bases between them. The CDR3 DNA reads TGTGCCAGCAGCTTAGCGAGCAGAGGGAGCACTGAAGCTTTCTTT. Protein: CASSLASRGSTEAFF.

The chain couples TRBV5-1 to TRBJ2-7, with a weak D call TRBD1 (6 bases). The germline CDR1 and CDR2 sequences are SGHRS and YFSETQ. This CDR3 contains 15 residues. Between the trimmed V and J ends, which lost 4 bases and 7 bases, there was a span of 21 bases. DNA of the CDR3: TGCGCCAGCAGCGTACAGGGAGTCGAGCTCAATGAGCAGTACTTC. It translates to CASSVQGVELNEQYF.

The chain couples TRBV6-2 or TRBV6-3 to TRBJ2-7; D gene ambiguous. Germline lookup yields CDR1 MNHEY and CDR2 SVGEGT. Trimming left V 4 bases short and J 2 bases short, with 9 bases between. The CDR3 is 13 amino acids. This chain's CDR3 is CASSSRVTYEQYF. Written as DNA, the CDR3 is TGTGCCAGCAGTTCACGGGTTACCTACGAGCAGTACTTC.

V is TRBV7-2 and J is TRBJ2-7, with D perhaps TRBD1 or TRBD2 (6 bases each). The germline V gene encodes CDR1 SGHTA and CDR2 FQGNSA. Trimming removed 3 bases from V and 3 bases from J, with 15 bases in between. The CDR3 length is 15 residues. CDR3: CASSFRGVGLYEQYF. The CDR3 DNA follows: TGTGCCAGCAGCTTTAGGGGGGTCGGACTCTACGAGCAGTACTTC.

The gene calls are TRBV2 and TRBJ1-4; D perhaps matches TRBD1 (6 bases). CDR1 is SNHLY, CDR2 FYNNEI, per germline. V lost 8 bases, J lost 0 bases, and 10 bases lay in between. CDR3 length: 14 amino acids. CDR3 sequence reads: CASQGRTTNEKLFF. DNA for the CDR3: TGTGCCAGCCAGGGGAGAACAACTAATGAAAAACTGTTTTTT. Combining the CDR3 with reference TRBV2 and TRBJ1-4 gives the whole variable domain EPEVTQTPSHQVTQMGQEVILRCVPISNHLYFYWYRQILGQKVEFLVSFYNNEISEKSEIFDDQFSVERPDGSNFTLKIRSTKLEDSAMYFCASQGRTTNEKLFFGSGTQLSVL.

This rearrangement joins TRBV3-1 to TRBJ2-3; 9 bases map to TRBD2. Trimming at V came to 0 bases and at J to 2 bases, leaving 6 bases not matched to a gene. CDR1 and CDR2 from the germline V gene are LGHDT and YNNKEL (reference sequence). The CDR3 loop spans 17 amino acids. CDR3: CASSQDGRGGFTDTQYF. CDR3 DNA sequence: TGTGCCAGCAGCCAAGATGGGCGGGGGGGCTTCACAGATACGCAGTATTTT.

The genes are TRBV20-1 and TRBJ2-5; 7 nucleotides line up with TRBD2. Gene TRBJ2-7 matches the end of the DNA better, so the J call may be wrong. Germline V gene lookup returns CDR1 DFQATT and CDR2 SNEGSKA (reference sequence). The CDR3 is 12 residues long. The CDR3 protein is CSAIGTTYEQYF. The DNA of the CDR3 is TGCAGTGCCATAGGGACTACCTACGAGCAGTACTTC.

The V gene is TRBV5-6, the J gene TRBJ1-6, with TRBD1 matching 7 bases. From germline, CDR1 is SGHDT and CDR2 YYEEEE. The CDR3 covers 14 residues. V was clipped by 4 bases and J by 7 bases; unmatched bases: 5. The chain's CDR3 is CASSGPGQNSPLHF. For the CDR3, the DNA is TGTGCCAGCAGCGGCCCGGGACAGAATTCACCCCTCCACTTT. The whole variable domain, filled in from reference TRBV5-6 and TRBJ1-6, reads DAGVTQSPTHLIKTRGQQVTLRCSPKSGHDTVSWYQQALGQGPQFIFQYYEEEERQRGNFPDRFSGHQFPNYSSELNVNALLLGDSALYLCASSGPGQNSPLHFGNGTRLTVT.